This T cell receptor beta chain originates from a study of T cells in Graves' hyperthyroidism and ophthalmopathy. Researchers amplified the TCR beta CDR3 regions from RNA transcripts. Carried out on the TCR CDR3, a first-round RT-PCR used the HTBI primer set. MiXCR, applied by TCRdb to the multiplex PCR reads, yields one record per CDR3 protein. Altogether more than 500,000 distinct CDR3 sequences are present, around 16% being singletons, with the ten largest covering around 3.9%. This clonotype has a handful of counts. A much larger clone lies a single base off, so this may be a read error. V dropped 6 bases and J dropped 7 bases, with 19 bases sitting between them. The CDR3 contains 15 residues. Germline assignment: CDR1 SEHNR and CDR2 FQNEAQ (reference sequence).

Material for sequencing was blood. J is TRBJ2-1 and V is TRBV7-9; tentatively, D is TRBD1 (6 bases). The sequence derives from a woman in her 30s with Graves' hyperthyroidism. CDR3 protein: CASSSGTWGLNEQFF. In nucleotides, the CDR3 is TGTGCCAGCAGTTCCGGGACATGGGGTTTAAATGAGCAGTTCTTC.